The clone carrying this TCR beta chain was observed a few times. As yet, its antigen is unknown. Trimming stripped 0 bases from V and 4 bases from J, with 6 bases between. CDR3 length: 14 amino acids. The germline V gene encodes CDR1 MNHEY and CDR2 SVGAGI. The source of the sample is a study of blood T cells in healthy people across ages. Whole-study results and caveats: Correlation between TCR beta diversity and naive T cell percentage was strong. Per million T cells, the diversity of TCR beta decreased roughly linearly as age advanced.

The authors ran a second PCR of about 6 to 11 cycles using a sample-barcoded 5' primer and a J-beta primer mix. TCRdb redid the calling of the 5' RACE reads with MiXCR, one entry per CDR3 protein. Among approximately 1.5 million distinct CDR3 sequences listed, about 32% were seen once. Healthy Caucasian individuals from Russia aged about 6 to 90 were enrolled as donors. The sequenced sample consisted of blood. The source of this sequence is a woman aged 25 to 39 in good health. The chain joins TRBV6-5 to TRBJ2-2, with D possibly TRBD2 on 6 matching bases. This chain's CDR3 is CASSYSEGTGELFF. CDR3 nucleotide sequence: TGTGCCAGCAGTTACTCGGAGGGCACCGGGGAGCTGTTTTTT.